This entry lists 25 T cell receptor beta chains sequenced from one sample in a study of T cells in Graves' hyperthyroidism and ophthalmopathy. Researchers amplified the TCR beta CDR3 regions from RNA transcripts. RT-PCR in the first round (using the HTBI primer set) targeted the TCR CDR3. One entry per CDR3 protein, called by TCRdb with MiXCR from the multiplex PCR reads. The sample records 250,000 or so distinct CDR3 sequences, roughly 15% being singletons. The sample taken for sequencing was blood. These receptors all stem from a woman aged 18 to 35 with Graves' ophthalmopathy.

This clonotype has just a few counts. The rearrangement joins TRBV19 to TRBJ1-6; TRBD1 might be the D (6 bases). The CDR3 totals 17 residues. CDR1 LNHDA and CDR2 SQIVND come from the germline V gene (reference sequence). The V end lost 4 bases, the J end lost 5 bases, and 18 bases lay between the germline ends. Here the CDR3 reads CASSRGVDRPNNSPLHF. CDR3 sequence (DNA): TGTGCCAGTAGTAGGGGAGTCGACAGGCCGAATAATTCACCCCTCCACTTT.

This clonotype has ten or more counts. V and J are TRBV28 and TRBJ2-7, with 11 bases aligning to TRBD2. CDR3 size: 15 residues. V lost 6 bases, J lost 1 base, and 5 bases stayed unmatched. Germline V gene sequence: CDR1 MDHEN, CDR2 SYDVKM. DNA for the CDR3: TGTGCCAGCAGCCCTACTAGCGGGGGATCCTACGAGCAGTACTTC. Encoded protein: CASSPTSGGSYEQYF.

A few counts support this clonotype. This chain uses TRBV6-1 with TRBJ1-4, with D perhaps TRBD1 (6 bases). Germline-derived CDR1 and CDR2 are MNHNS and SASEGT. The CDR3 sequence is 14 residues long. Trimming cost V 8 bases and J 8 bases, with 18 bases left between them. The CDR3 coding sequence is TGTGCCAGCGTAACAGGCAGGGGTAGGGAAAAACTGTTTTTT. Its translation: CASVTGRGREKLFF.

This clonotype was detected many times. V gene TRBV28 combines with J gene TRBJ1-2; tentative D call: TRBD1 (5 bases). The V gene lost 6 bases and the J gene lost 6 bases, with 17 bases spanning the gap. The length of the CDR3 is 14 residues. The germline V gene encodes CDR1 MDHEN and CDR2 SYDVKM. As DNA, the CDR3 is TGTGCCAGCAGCGCGACCGGGACGGACGATGGCTACACCTTC. Translated: CASSATGTDDGYTF.

The table lists this clonotype with many counts. The V call is TRBV12-5, the J call TRBJ1-1; TRBD1 is a possible D gene (5 bases). The germline V gene encodes CDR1 LGHNT and CDR2 FRNRAP. This CDR3 region has 16 residues. V lost 0 bases and J lost 1, with 12 bases in between. The CDR3 is CASGLVPGRKNTEAFF. Written as DNA, the CDR3 is TGTGCTAGTGGTTTGGTTCCGGGACGGAAGAACACTGAAGCTTTCTTT.

This clonotype was detected many times. The J gene is TRBJ1-6, the V gene TRBV14, with 9 bases lining up with TRBD1. J gave up 10 bases and V 2 bases, and 3 bases lay outside the gene matches. CDR1 is SGHDN and CDR2 is FVKESK in the germline V gene. CDR3 size: 14 residues. The CDR3 sequence is CASSQTGGVSPLHF. In DNA, the CDR3 is TGTGCCAGCAGCCAAACAGGGGGCGTATCACCCCTCCACTTT.

This clonotype has a count of ten or more. The chain carries TRBV11-3 and TRBJ2-7; TRBD2 agrees at 13 bases. V dropped 5 bases and J dropped 7; count of bases not matched to a gene: 8. Germline CDR1 SGHNT, CDR2 YENEEA. The CDR3 length is 15 residues. The CDR3 DNA reads TGTGCCAGCAGCCCCCGGACTAGCGGGGGATGGGAGCAGTACTTC. This translates into CASSPRTSGGWEQYF.

The chain carries TRBV12-3 or TRBV12-4 and TRBJ1-2, with a weak D call TRBD1 (5 bases). CDR3 length: 14 residues. V dropped 7 bases and J dropped 6 bases, with 18 bases sitting between them. CDR3 DNA sequence: TGTGCCAGCACCCACCCTCGACAGCTTGATGGCTACACCTTC. Translating gives CASTHPRQLDGYTF.

This clonotype occurred many times. The chain joins TRBV30 to TRBJ1-1; D is uncertain. The germline V gene has CDR1 GTSNPN and CDR2 SVGIG (reference sequence). Trimming stripped 3 bases from V and 3 bases from J, with 14 bases between. This CDR3 has 14 amino acids. CDR3 loop: CAWSTTLGDTEAFF. CDR3 coding DNA: TGTGCCTGGAGCACGACCCTTGGGGACACTGAAGCTTTCTTT. Full variable domain (remainder filled in from reference TRBV30 and TRBJ1-1): SQTIHQWPATLVQPVGSPLSLECTVEGTSNPNLYWYRQAAGRGLQLLFYSVGIGQISSEVPQNLSASRPQDRQFILSSKKLLLSDSGFYLCAWSTTLGDTEAFFGQGTRLTVV.

This clonotype has ten or more counts. This rearrangement joins TRBV20-1 to TRBJ2-3, with TRBD2 as a possible D gene (6 bases). The CDR3 extends over 15 amino acids. CDR1 is DFQATT and CDR2 is SNEGSKA in the germline V gene (reference sequence). V lost 3 bases and J lost 0, with 13 bases in between. In nucleotides, the CDR3 is TGCAGTGCTAGGGTGGGGGGAATTAGCACAGATACGCAGTATTTT. Translating gives CSARVGGISTDTQYF.

The sample holds many counts of this clonotype. The rearrangement uses TRBV27 and TRBJ2-1, with 7 bases lining up with TRBD1. The CDR3 is made up of 16 amino acids. Per the germline V gene, CDR1 is MNHEY and CDR2 is SMNVEV (reference sequence). V was pared by 8 bases and J by 1 base, with 11 bases of the junction left unmatched. The CDR3 here is CASLKSGTVSYNEQFF. The CDR3 bases are TGTGCCAGCTTAAAATCCGGGACAGTTTCCTACAATGAGCAGTTCTTC.

This clonotype was counted at least ten times. The chain uses TRBV6-1 and TRBJ1-2; D possibly corresponds to TRBD1 (5 bases). The germline gives CDR1 MNHNS, CDR2 SASEGT. V gave up 6 bases and J gave up 8 bases, with 19 bases separating them. The CDR3 contains 14 residues. The CDR3 reads CASRDFQGADGYTF. The DNA of the CDR3 is TGTGCCAGCAGGGATTTTCAGGGAGCCGACGGCTACACCTTC.

The chain recombines TRBV5-5 with TRBJ2-3; 8 nucleotides agree with TRBD1. Trimming at V came to 4 bases and at J to 2 bases, leaving 15 bases not matched to a gene. Germline V lookup: CDR1 SGHKS, CDR2 YYEKEE (reference sequence). The CDR3 is 18 amino acids. The CDR3: CASSPDRVYWGPTDTQYF. Here the CDR3 DNA reads TGTGCCAGCAGCCCGGACAGGGTTTATTGGGGCCCCACAGATACGCAGTATTTT.

V and J are TRBV27 and TRBJ2-1; 12 bases fit TRBD2. Germline lookup yields CDR1 MNHEY and CDR2 SMNVEV (reference sequence). V shed 6 bases, J shed 4 bases, and the junction held 7 bases outside the gene matches. The CDR3 consists of 16 residues. CDR3 nucleotide sequence: TGTGCCAGCAGCCCTTCTAGCGGGGGGGTATACAATGAGCAGTTCTTC. Translated, it gives CASSPSSGGVYNEQFF.

This clonotype was seen repeatedly, ten times or more. The V call is TRBV5-1, the J call TRBJ2-1; 13 nucleotides align to TRBD2. This CDR3 is 17 amino acids long. V lost 0 bases to trimming and J lost 0 bases; unmatched junction nucleotides: 0. Germline CDR1 is SGHRS and CDR2 is YFSETQ. CDR3 amino acids: CASSLGTSGSSYNEQFF. The CDR3 DNA sequence: TGCGCCAGCAGCTTGGGGACTAGCGGGAGCTCCTACAATGAGCAGTTCTTC. The variable domain in full, with the rest retrieved from reference TRBV5-1 and TRBJ2-1, is KAGVTQTPRYLIKTRGQQVTLSCSPISGHRSVSWYQQTPGQGLQFLFEYFSETQRNKGNFPGRFSGRQFSNSRSEMNVSTLELGDSALYLCASSLGTSGSSYNEQFFGPGTRLTVL.

At least ten counts were recorded for this clonotype. The J gene is TRBJ2-5, the V gene TRBV5-4; tentative D call: TRBD2 (5 bases). Trimming shortened V by 4 bases and J by 0 bases, and 16 bases separated the two germline ends. Germline V lookup: CDR1 SGHNT, CDR2 YYREEE (reference sequence). This CDR3 region has 16 residues. Written as DNA, the CDR3 is TGTGCCAGCAGCACTAGTGGGGTGGTCGACCAAGAGACCCAGTACTTC. Translating gives CASSTSGVVDQETQYF.

In its sample, this clonotype was seen many times. CDR3 amino acids: CATSEAGPQDIQYF. The CDR3 DNA sequence: TGTGCCACCAGTGAGGCCGGGCCTCAGGACATTCAGTACTTC. The chain links TRBV24-1 to TRBJ2-4; D ambiguous. Looked up from germline, CDR1 is KGHDR and CDR2 is SFDVKD. CDR3 length: 14 residues. V was cut by 4 bases and J by 8 bases, with 14 bases left in between.

The V gene is TRBV20-1, the J gene TRBJ2-1; 14 bases align to TRBD2. Germline V gives CDR1 DFQATT, CDR2 SNEGSKA (reference sequence). Trimming at V came to 5 bases and at J to 5 bases, leaving 8 bases not matched to a gene. This CDR3 contains 16 residues. The DNA of the CDR3 is TGCAGTGCTTTATCCGGGACTAGCGGGAGACACAATGAGCAGTTCTTC. As protein: CSALSGTSGRHNEQFF.

This clonotype has at least ten counts. The J gene is TRBJ2-5, the V gene TRBV7-8; D is unresolved. The germline gives CDR1 SGHVS, CDR2 FQNEAQ. Trimming took 0 bases from V and 1 from J, leaving 6 bases between them. The CDR3 runs 14 residues. CDR3 nucleotide sequence: TGTGCCAGCAGCTTAGCGACTGTCCAAGAGACCCAGTACTTC. Translated: CASSLATVQETQYF.

This clonotype was detected many times. The chain has TRBV12-3 or TRBV12-4 and TRBJ1-1, with D possibly matching TRBD1 (5 bases). V lost 3 bases and J lost 4, with 12 bases in between. CDR3 size: 14 residues. In DNA form, the CDR3 reads TGTGCCAGCAGTTTCGGTTTTGGGGGCACTGAAGCTTTCTTT. This encodes CASSFGFGGTEAFF.

This clonotype was detected many times. The chain links TRBV6-2 or TRBV6-3 to TRBJ2-4, with 8 bases that match TRBD2. The CDR3 runs to 16 residues. Germline lookup yields CDR1 MNHEY and CDR2 SVGEGT. J gave up 0 bases and V 2 bases, and 3 bases lay outside the gene matches. The CDR3 here is CASSYMTSEAKNIQYF. The CDR3 nucleotides read TGTGCCAGCAGTTACATGACTAGCGAAGCCAAAAACATTCAGTACTTC.

This clonotype was found many times. The V gene is TRBV9, the J gene TRBJ1-1, with a possible D match to TRBD1 (5 bases). Germline CDR1 SGDLS, CDR2 YYNGEE. V lost 3 bases to trimming and J lost 3 bases, with 12 bases between them. CDR3 length equals 14 residues. The CDR3 loop reads CASSARDGDTEAFF. The CDR3 DNA is TGTGCCAGCAGCGCGAGGGACGGTGACACTGAAGCTTTCTTT.

In this sample, this clonotype turned up many times. The rearrangement links TRBV2 to TRBJ2-3; 7 nucleotides agree with TRBD1. The CDR3 has 13 residues. Losses at the gene ends were 8 bases for V and 2 bases for J; bases not matched to a gene: 4. Germline loops: CDR1 SNHLY, CDR2 FYNNEI. CDR3 region: CASRDRYTDTQYF. In nucleotides, the CDR3 is TGTGCCAGCCGGGACAGATACACAGATACGCAGTATTTT.

This clonotype was found many times. This sequence joins TRBV7-2 and TRBJ2-1; 8 bases fit TRBD1. The length of the CDR3 is 14 residues. With V trimmed by 5 bases and J by 10 bases, 10 bases remained unmatched. Germline loops: CDR1 SGHTA, CDR2 FQGNSA. The CDR3 DNA follows: TGTGCCAGCAGCGCCGACAGGGGTCGTGGCGAGCAGTTCTTC. It is translated as CASSADRGRGEQFF.

This rearrangement joins TRBV28 to TRBJ1-6, with TRBD1 matching over 8 bases. The J segment lost 0 bases and the V segment lost 4 bases, leaving 8 bases of the junction unmatched. CDR1 is MDHEN and CDR2 is SYDVKM in the germline V gene. The CDR3 runs 18 residues. Here the CDR3 DNA reads TGTGCCAGCAGTTGGGACAGGCGGCTTAGCTCCTATAATTCACCCCTCCACTTT. This codes for CASSWDRRLSSYNSPLHF.